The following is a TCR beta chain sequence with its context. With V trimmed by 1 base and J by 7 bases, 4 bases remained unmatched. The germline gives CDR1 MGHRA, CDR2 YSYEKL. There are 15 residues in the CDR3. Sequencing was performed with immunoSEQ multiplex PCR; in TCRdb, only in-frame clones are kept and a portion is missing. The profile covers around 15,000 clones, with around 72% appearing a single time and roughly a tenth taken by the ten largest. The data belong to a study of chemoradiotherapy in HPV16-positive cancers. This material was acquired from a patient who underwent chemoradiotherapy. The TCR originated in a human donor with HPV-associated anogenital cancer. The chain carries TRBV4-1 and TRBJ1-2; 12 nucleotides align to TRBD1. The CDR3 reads CASSQAGTGGSGYTF. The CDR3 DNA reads TGCGCCAGCAGCCAAGCCGGGACAGGGGGCAGTGGCTACACCTTC.